What follows are 11 T cell receptor beta chains derived from one specimen sequenced in a study of blood T cell repertoires in COVID-19. The assay was immunoSEQ multiplex PCR, and TCRdb's table has in-frame clones only and misses some. The data hold some 150,000 clones, with around nine tenths observed a single time. The sequencing sample was made of peripheral blood. These receptors were taken from a woman aged 45-65 years with active or convalescent COVID-19.

The gene calls are TRBV28 and TRBJ1-1, with TRBD1 matching 7 bases. This CDR3 contains 14 residues. Germline CDR1 reads MDHEN; CDR2 reads SYDVKM. J gave up 6 bases and V 6 bases, and 10 bases lay outside the gene matches. The CDR3 DNA is TGTGCCAGCAGCCCCACGGGAGGGGGCCCTGAAGCTTTCTTT. It codes for CASSPTGGGPEAFF.

This clone was seen only once. The rearrangement uses TRBV28 and TRBJ2-3; 7 nucleotides align to TRBD1. The CDR3 consists of 14 residues. Germline V gives CDR1 MDHEN, CDR2 SYDVKM. Unmatched junction bases numbered 4, after V lost 3 bases and J lost 4 bases. DNA for the CDR3: TGTGCCAGCAGTTTCCCCGGGACAGCAGATACGCAGTATTTT. The encoded protein is CASSFPGTADTQYF.

This clone was seen a single time. The V gene is TRBV19, the J gene TRBJ1-5; 8 bases map to TRBD1. The CDR3 has 14 amino acids. V lost 8 bases, J lost 0 bases, and 3 bases stayed unmatched. Germline CDR1 LNHDA, CDR2 SQIVND (reference sequence). The CDR3 is CASVTGASNQPQHF. The DNA for the CDR3 is TGTGCCAGTGTGACAGGGGCTAGCAATCAGCCCCAGCATTTT.

The chain employs TRBV6-2 or TRBV6-3 and TRBJ1-4, with no clear D. The CDR3 covers 15 residues. Trimming shortened V by 2 bases and J by 1 base, and 8 bases separated the two germline ends. Looked up from germline, CDR1 is MNHEY and CDR2 is SVGEGT. The CDR3 DNA reads TGTGCCAGCAGTTACGGAGGAGGAACTAATGAAAAACTGTTTTTT. This translates into CASSYGGGTNEKLFF.

The V and J genes are TRBV10-3 and TRBJ1-2, with 7 bases aligning to TRBD1. CDR3 length equals 14 residues. The germline CDR1 and CDR2 sequences are ENHRY and SYGVKD. V lost 8 bases to trimming and J lost 3 bases; unmatched junction nucleotides: 9. The CDR3 DNA sequence: TGTGCCATCGGAACAGGGGCAGATTACTATGGCTACACCTTC. Protein: CAIGTGADYYGYTF.

The chain uses TRBV9 and TRBJ1-4; 12 bases match TRBD1. With 5 bases clipped from V and 5 bases from J, the junction kept 7 bases outside the gene matches. CDR1 SGDLS and CDR2 YYNGEE come from the germline V gene. The CDR3 contains 16 residues. CDR3: CASSRDRGPRNEKLFF. CDR3 nucleotide sequence: TGTGCCAGCAGTAGGGACAGGGGGCCTAGAAATGAAAAACTGTTTTTT.

The chain carries TRBV7-2 and TRBJ1-2; no clear D gene. V lost 5 bases and J lost 2, with 6 bases in between. This CDR3 spans 12 amino acids. Germline V gene sequence: CDR1 SGHTA, CDR2 FQGNSA. Here the CDR3 DNA reads TGTGCCAGCAGCCGTGAGAACTATGGCTACACCTTC. Translation gives CASSRENYGYTF.

V gene TRBV28 combines with J gene TRBJ2-3, with a possible D match to TRBD2 (5 bases). The V gene lost 8 bases and the J gene lost 2 bases, with 17 bases spanning the gap. The germline V gene encodes CDR1 MDHEN and CDR2 SYDVKM. The CDR3 sequence is 15 residues long. CDR3 amino acids: CASDTWTGFTDTQYF. The CDR3 DNA reads TGTGCCAGCGATACCTGGACTGGCTTCACAGATACGCAGTATTTT.

V and J are TRBV6-6 and TRBJ2-3; TRBD1 aligns across 10 bases. The V gene's germline CDR1 is MNHNY and CDR2 SVGAGI (reference sequence). This CDR3 comprises 15 residues. J lost 6 bases, V lost 4 bases, and 7 bases had no gene match. The CDR3 sequence is CASSLGQGVMDTQYF. As DNA, the CDR3 is TGTGCCAGCAGTTTAGGACAGGGGGTTATGGATACGCAGTATTTT.

The rearrangement uses TRBV27 and TRBJ1-1, with D unresolved. CDR3 length: 13 residues. CDR1 and CDR2 from the germline V gene are MNHEY and SMNVEV (reference sequence). V gave up 5 bases and J gave up 7 bases, with 14 bases separating them. The CDR3 bases are TGTGCCAGCAGTGGGCGGGGTAGAAATGAAGCTTTCTTT. Its translation is CASSGRGRNEAFF.

Concerning this clone: Within the sample, other DNA sequences also encode this same CDR3. The chain combines TRBV18 with TRBJ2-7; 10 nucleotides line up with TRBD2. CDR3 length: 14 residues. Trimming removed 2 bases from V and 7 bases from J; junction bases left unmatched: 5. Per germline, CDR1 KGHSH and CDR2 LQKENI. The CDR3 coding sequence is TGTGCCAGCTCACCAGGCACTAGCGGGGCTGAGCAGTACTTC. Translation: CASSPGTSGAEQYF.